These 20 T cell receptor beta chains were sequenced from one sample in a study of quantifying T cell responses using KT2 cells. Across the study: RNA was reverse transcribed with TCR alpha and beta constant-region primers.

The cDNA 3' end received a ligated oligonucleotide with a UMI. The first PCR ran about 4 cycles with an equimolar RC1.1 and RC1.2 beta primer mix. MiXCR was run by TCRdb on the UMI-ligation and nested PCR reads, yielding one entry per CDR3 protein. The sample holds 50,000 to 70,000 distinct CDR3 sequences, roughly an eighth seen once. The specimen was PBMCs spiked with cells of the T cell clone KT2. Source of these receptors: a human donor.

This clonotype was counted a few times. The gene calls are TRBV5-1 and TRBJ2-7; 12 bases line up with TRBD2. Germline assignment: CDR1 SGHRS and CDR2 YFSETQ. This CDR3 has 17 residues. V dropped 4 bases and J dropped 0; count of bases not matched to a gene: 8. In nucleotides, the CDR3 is TGCGCCAGCAGCCCTCTTTCTAGCGGGAGGGTCTCCTACGAGCAGTACTTC. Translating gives CASSPLSSGRVSYEQYF.

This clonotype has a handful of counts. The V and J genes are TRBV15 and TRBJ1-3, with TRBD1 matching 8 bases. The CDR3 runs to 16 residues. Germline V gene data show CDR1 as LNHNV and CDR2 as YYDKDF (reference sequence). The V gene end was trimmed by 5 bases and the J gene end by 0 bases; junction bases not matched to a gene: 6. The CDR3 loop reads CATSAGQGLSGNTIYF. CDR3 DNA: TGTGCCACCAGCGCTGGACAGGGCCTCTCTGGAAACACCATATATTTT.

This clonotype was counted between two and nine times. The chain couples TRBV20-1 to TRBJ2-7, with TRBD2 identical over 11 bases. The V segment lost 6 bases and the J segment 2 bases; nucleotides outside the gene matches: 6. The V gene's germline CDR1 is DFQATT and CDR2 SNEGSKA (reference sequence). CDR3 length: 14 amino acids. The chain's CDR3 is CSAKTSGVTYEQYF. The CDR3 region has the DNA TGCAGTGCGAAGACTAGCGGGGTAACCTACGAGCAGTACTTC.

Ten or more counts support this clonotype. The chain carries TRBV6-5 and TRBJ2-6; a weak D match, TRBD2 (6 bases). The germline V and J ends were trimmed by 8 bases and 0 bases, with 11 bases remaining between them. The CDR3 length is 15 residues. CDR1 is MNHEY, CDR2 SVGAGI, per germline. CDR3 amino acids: CASRGTSSGANVLTF. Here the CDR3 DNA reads TGTGCCAGCCGCGGGACCAGCTCTGGGGCCAACGTCCTGACTTTC.

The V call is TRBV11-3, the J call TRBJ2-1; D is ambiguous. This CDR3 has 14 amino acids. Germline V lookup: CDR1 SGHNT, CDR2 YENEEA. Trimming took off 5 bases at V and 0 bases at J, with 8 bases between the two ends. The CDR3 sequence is CASSPGGSYNEQFF. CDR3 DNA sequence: TGTGCCAGCAGCCCAGGCGGCTCCTACAATGAGCAGTTCTTC.

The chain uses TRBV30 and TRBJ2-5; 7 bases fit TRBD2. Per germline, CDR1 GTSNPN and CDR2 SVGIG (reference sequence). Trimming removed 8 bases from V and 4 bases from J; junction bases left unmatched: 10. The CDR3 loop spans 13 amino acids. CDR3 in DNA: TGTGCCGCGGGGAGGGATCTGCCAGAGACCCAGTACTTC. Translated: CAAGRDLPETQYF. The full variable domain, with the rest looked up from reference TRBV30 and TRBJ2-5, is SQTIHQWPATLVQPVGSPLSLECTVEGTSNPNLYWYRQAAGRGLQLLFYSVGIGQISSEVPQNLSASRPQDRQFILSSKKLLLSDSGFYLCAAGRDLPETQYFGPGTRLLVL.

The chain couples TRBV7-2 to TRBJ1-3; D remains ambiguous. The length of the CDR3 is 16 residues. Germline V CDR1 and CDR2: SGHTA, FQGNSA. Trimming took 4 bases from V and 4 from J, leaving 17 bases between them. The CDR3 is CASSSSGGIRGNTIYF. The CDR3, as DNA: TGTGCCAGCAGCTCTTCGGGTGGAATTAGGGGAAACACCATATATTTT.

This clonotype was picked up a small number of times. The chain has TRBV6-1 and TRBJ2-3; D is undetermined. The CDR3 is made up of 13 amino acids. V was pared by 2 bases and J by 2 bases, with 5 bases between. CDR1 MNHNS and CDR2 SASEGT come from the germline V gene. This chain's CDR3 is CASSEPPTDTQYF. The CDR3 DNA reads TGTGCCAGCAGTGAACCCCCCACAGATACGCAGTATTTT.

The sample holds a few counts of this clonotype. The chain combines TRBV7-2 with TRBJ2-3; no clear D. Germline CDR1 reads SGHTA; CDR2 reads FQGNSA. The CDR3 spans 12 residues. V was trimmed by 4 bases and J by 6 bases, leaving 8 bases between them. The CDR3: CASSSQRDTQYF. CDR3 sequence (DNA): TGTGCCAGCAGCTCCCAGAGGGATACGCAGTATTTT.

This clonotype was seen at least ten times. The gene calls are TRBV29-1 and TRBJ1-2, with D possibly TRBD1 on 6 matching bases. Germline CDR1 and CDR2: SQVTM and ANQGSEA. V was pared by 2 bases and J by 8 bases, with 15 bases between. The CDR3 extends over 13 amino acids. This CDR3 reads CSVERGTDRGYTF. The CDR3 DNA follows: TGCAGCGTTGAAAGGGGGACGGACCGAGGCTACACCTTC.

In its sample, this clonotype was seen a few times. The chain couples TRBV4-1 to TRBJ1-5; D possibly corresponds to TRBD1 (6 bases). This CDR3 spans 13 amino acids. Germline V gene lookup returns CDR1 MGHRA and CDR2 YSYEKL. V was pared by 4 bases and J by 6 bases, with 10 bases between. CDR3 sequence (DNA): TGCGCCAGCAGCCGCTTACAGGGTCAGCCCCAGCATTTT. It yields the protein CASSRLQGQPQHF.

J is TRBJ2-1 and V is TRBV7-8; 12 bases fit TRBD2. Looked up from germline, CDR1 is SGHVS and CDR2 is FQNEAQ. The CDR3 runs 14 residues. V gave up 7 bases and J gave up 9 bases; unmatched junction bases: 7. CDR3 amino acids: CASTLAGGDGEQFF. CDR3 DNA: TGTGCCAGCACCCTAGCGGGAGGGGACGGTGAGCAGTTCTTC. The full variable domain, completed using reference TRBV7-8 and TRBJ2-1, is GAGVSQSPRYKVAKRGQDVALRCDPISGHVSLFWYQQALGQGPEFLTYFQNEAQLDKSGLPSDRFFAERPEGSVSTLKIQRTQQEDSAVYLCASTLAGGDGEQFFGPGTRLTVL.

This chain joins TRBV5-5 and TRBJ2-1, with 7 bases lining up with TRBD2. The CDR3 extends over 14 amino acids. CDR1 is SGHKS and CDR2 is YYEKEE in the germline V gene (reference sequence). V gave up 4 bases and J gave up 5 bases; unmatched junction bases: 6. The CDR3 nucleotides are TGTGCCAGCAGCCCCCGTGGGGGGGACAATGAGCAGTTCTTC. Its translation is CASSPRGGDNEQFF.

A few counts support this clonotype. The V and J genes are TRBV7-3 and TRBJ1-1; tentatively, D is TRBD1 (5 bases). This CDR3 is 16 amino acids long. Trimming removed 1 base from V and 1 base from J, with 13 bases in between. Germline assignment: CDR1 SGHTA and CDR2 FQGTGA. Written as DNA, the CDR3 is TGTGCCAGCAGCTTAATGTCTGCAGGGCGGAACACTGAAGCTTTCTTT. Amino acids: CASSLMSAGRNTEAFF.

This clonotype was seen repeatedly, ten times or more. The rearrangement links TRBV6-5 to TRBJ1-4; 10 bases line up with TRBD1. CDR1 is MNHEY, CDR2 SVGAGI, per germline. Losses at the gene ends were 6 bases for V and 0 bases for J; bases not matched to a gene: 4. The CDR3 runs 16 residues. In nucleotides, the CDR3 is TGTGCCAGCAGATGGACAGGGGGTCCAACTAATGAAAAACTGTTTTTT. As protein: CASRWTGGPTNEKLFF.

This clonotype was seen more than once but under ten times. The CDR3 loop is CASSPRRAGSNQPQHF. The CDR3 coding sequence is TGTGCCAGCAGTCCCCGCAGGGCAGGAAGCAATCAGCCCCAGCATTTT. This chain connects TRBV6-2 or TRBV6-3 to TRBJ1-5; TRBD1 is a possible D gene (5 bases). The CDR3 is 16 residues long. Trimming pared 5 bases from V and 1 base from J, leaving 15 bases between. Germline CDR1 reads MNHEY; CDR2 reads SVGEGT.

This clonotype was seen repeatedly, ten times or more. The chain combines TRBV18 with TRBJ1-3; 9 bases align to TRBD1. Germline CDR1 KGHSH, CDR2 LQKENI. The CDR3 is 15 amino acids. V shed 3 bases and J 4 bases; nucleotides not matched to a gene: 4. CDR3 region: CASSPLDRGGNTIYF. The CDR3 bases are TGTGCCAGCTCACCCTTGGACAGGGGAGGAAACACCATATATTTT.

The CDR3 sequence is CASSLDRAFAGLFQPQHF. The DNA of the CDR3 is TGTGCCAGTAGTCTTGACAGGGCCTTCGCCGGGTTGTTTCAGCCCCAGCATTTT. V usage is TRBV19 and J usage is TRBJ1-5; 7 nucleotides align to TRBD1. Germline trimming cut 5 bases from V and 6 bases from J; bases unmatched to any gene: 19. Germline values: CDR1 LNHDA, CDR2 SQIVND (reference sequence). The CDR3 is made up of 18 amino acids.

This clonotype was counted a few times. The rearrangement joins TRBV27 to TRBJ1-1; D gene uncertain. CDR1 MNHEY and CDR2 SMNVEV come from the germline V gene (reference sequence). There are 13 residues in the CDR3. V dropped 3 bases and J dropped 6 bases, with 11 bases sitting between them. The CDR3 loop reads CASSLGPNAEAFF. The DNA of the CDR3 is TGTGCCAGCAGTTTGGGTCCTAACGCTGAAGCTTTCTTT.

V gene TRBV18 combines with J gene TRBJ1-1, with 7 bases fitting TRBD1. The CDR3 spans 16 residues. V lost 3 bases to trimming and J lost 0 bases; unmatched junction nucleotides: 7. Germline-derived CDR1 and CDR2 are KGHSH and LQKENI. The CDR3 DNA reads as TGTGCCAGCTCACCGACAGGGCCTAACATGAACACTGAAGCTTTCTTT. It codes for CASSPTGPNMNTEAFF.